A selection of T cell receptor beta chains follows, all from one sample in a study of radiotherapy plus CTLA-4 blockade in lung cancer. Produced via immunoSEQ multiplex PCR; TCRdb's table is partial and in-frame only. The profile covers 85,000 to 100,000 clones, with approximately 75% appearing a single time and about 14% taken by the ten largest. Sequenced material: peripheral blood, taken from a patient treated with radiotherapy plus ipilimumab. These receptors originate from a human donor with non-small cell lung cancer that progressed on radiotherapy plus ipilimumab. Both conserved end residues are part of each CDR3. The D gene is left open where the match is weak. The listing skips clone size in some rows; elsewhere it reads once, few, many or a size class.

CAWKYPRSTGETQYF TGTGCCTGGAAGTATCCTAGGAGCACGGGAGAGACCCAGTACTTC TRBV30 NA TRBJ2-5 NA
CASSLDSTRRNEQFF TGTGCCAGCAGCTTAGATTCGACAAGGCGCAATGAGCAGTTCTTC TRBV7-9 few TRBJ2-1 NA
CASSQPGGANEQFF TGTGCCAGCAGCCAACCCGGGGGGGCTAATGAGCAGTTCTTC TRBV4-2 NA TRBJ2-1 TRBD2
CASSGSAGEPWEQYF TGCGCCAGCAGCGGATCAGCGGGAGAACCGTGGGAGCAGTACTTC TRBV5-1 NA TRBJ2-7 TRBD2
CASSTSGNTDTQYF TGTGCCAGCAGTACTAGCGGGAACACAGATACGCAGTATTTT TRBV9 NA TRBJ2-3 TRBD2
CASSLTGASNQPQHF TGTGCCAGCAGCCTAACAGGGGCTAGCAATCAGCCCCAGCATTTT TRBV7-9 NA TRBJ1-5 TRBD1
CASSLRGGLDEQYF TGTGCCAGCAGCTTAAGGGGGGGGCTGGACGAGCAGTACTTC TRBV7-6 few TRBJ2-7 NA
CASSPPILLIRGGYGYTF TGTGCCAGCAGCCCACCCATTTTATTGATTCGGGGCGGGTATGGCTACACCTTC TRBV7-9 NA TRBJ1-2 NA
CASSLSRGNTGELFF TGTGCCAGCAGCTTGTCCAGGGGTAACACCGGGGAGCTGTTTTTT TRBV5-4 NA TRBJ2-2 NA
CASSLGVSNYGYTF TGTGCCAGCAGCTTAGGGGTATCTAACTATGGCTACACCTTC TRBV7-9 NA TRBJ1-2 NA
CASSLGAYEQYF TGTGCCAGCAGCTTGGGAGCCTACGAGCAGTACTTC TRBV13 NA TRBJ2-7 NA
CASSGGQGVTQYF TGTGCCAGCAGCGGCGGACAGGGGGTGACCCAGTACTTC TRBV28 NA TRBJ2-5 TRBD1
CASSLEDEQFF TGTGCCAGCAGCTTAGAGGATGAGCAGTTCTTC TRBV13 medium-sized TRBJ2-1 NA
CASSQEGLGLAGGRINNEQFF TGCGCCAGCAGCCAAGAAGGATTGGGGCTAGCGGGGGGCCGGATAAACAATGAGCAGTTCTTC TRBV4-3 NA TRBJ2-1 TRBD2
CASSQWDSTSYEQYF TGCGCCAGCAGCCAATGGGACAGCACATCCTACGAGCAGTACTTC TRBV4-1 many TRBJ2-7 TRBD1
CASSLGPGQGLSEQYF TGCGCCAGCAGCTTGGGGCCGGGACAGGGGTTGAGCGAGCAGTACTTC TRBV5-1 NA TRBJ2-7 TRBD1
CASSAREVGRRDFNYGYTF TGTGCCAGCAGCGCCAGGGAAGTCGGTCGGCGAGATTTTAACTATGGCTACACCTTC TRBV9 NA TRBJ1-2 NA
CASSLGGQGTEAFF TGTGCCAGCAGCTTGGGGGGACAGGGGACTGAAGCTTTCTTT TRBV11-3 NA TRBJ1-1 TRBD1
CASSLQGRSYEQYF TGTGCCAGCAGTTTACAGGGGCGATCCTACGAGCAGTACTTC TRBV6-1 NA TRBJ2-7 TRBD1
CASSLSSGGDEQYF TGTGCCAGCAGTTTATCTAGCGGGGGCGACGAGCAGTACTTC TRBV28 NA TRBJ2-7 TRBD2
CASGLVTGAKGNTEAFF TGTGCTAGTGGTTTGGTTACAGGGGCCAAAGGAAACACTGAAGCTTTCTTT TRBV12-5 NA TRBJ1-1 TRBD1
CASSASGGTTEAFF TGTGCCAGCAGCGCGTCCGGGGGCACCACTGAAGCTTTCTTT TRBV9 NA TRBJ1-1 NA
CASSQDRRSYEQYF TGTGCCAGCAGCCAGGACAGGCGCTCCTACGAGCAGTACTTC TRBV14 NA TRBJ2-7 TRBD1
CASSQTIAGGYEQYF TGTGCCAGCAGCCAAACAATAGCGGGAGGTTACGAGCAGTACTTC TRBV14 NA TRBJ2-7 TRBD2